These T cell receptor beta chains were read from a single sample in a study of cytomegalovirus exposure and HLA in healthy donors. The repertoire was sequenced with immunoSEQ multiplex PCR; TCRdb's copy has only in-frame clones and lacks some. The sample shows about 94,000 clones, about 80% of them seen only once. Sequencing input: PBMCs. The receptor source for this set is a human donor in good health. The CDR3 runs from the conserved cysteine through the conserved F or W. The D gene is left open where the match is weak. Clone size is not always given. Where it is, it says once, few, many or a class for expanded clones.

V gene	clone size	D gene	J gene	CDR3 DNA	CDR3 protein
TRBV29-1	-	TRBD1	TRBJ1-5	TGCAGCGTTCGACAGGGTGGGAGCAATCAGCCCCAGCATTTT	CSVRQGGSNQPQHF
TRBV6-5	-	TRBD1	TRBJ2-7	TGTGCCAGCAGTTATGGCCCCGACAGGGCCGAGCAGTACTTC	CASSYGPDRAEQYF
TRBV14	once	TRBD1	TRBJ2-1	TGTGCCAGCAGCCTGACAGGGGCGACATATTCCTACAATGAGCAGTTCTTC	CASSLTGATYSYNEQFF
TRBV19	-	TRBD2	TRBJ2-1	TGTGCCAGTAGTATGATGGCTAGCGGGAGCAATGAGCAGTTCTTC	CASSMMASGSNEQFF
TRBV5-6	-	TRBD1	TRBJ1-1	TGTGCCAGCAGCCCTATCGGACAGGGGGTGGGTACTGAAGCTTTCTTT	CASSPIGQGVGTEAFF
TRBV11-3	-	TRBD1	TRBJ2-1	TGTGCCAGCTCAGGGGGATCCTACAATGAGCAGTTCTTC	CASSGGSYNEQFF
TRBV28	-	-	TRBJ2-2	TGTGCCAGCAGTCTAGCGAACACCGGGGAGCTGTTTTTT	CASSLANTGELFF
TRBV15	-	-	TRBJ2-7	TGTGCCACACGCCGTCCGGGATTAGACTACGAGCAGTACTTC	CATRRPGLDYEQYF
TRBV14	-	-	TRBJ1-2	TGTGCCAGCAGCCAAGATCGATACAGGGACGGCTACACCTTC	CASSQDRYRDGYTF
TRBV7-3	-	TRBD2	TRBJ2-1	TGTGCCAGCAGCCCTCTAGCGGGGGGGCATCGGGATGAGCAGTTCTTC	CASSPLAGGHRDEQFF
TRBV18	-	-	TRBJ2-3	TGTGCCAGCTCCCGGTTCGAGAGCACAGATACGCAGTATTTT	CASSRFESTDTQYF
TRBV5-5	-	-	TRBJ1-2	TGTGCCAGCAGCTTGGCCACAGGTCCCAACTATGGCTACACCTTC	CASSLATGPNYGYTF
TRBV10-1	-	-	TRBJ1-3	TGCGCCAGCAGTGATCCGGCAGGGTCTGCTGGAAACACCATATATTTT	CASSDPAGSAGNTIYF
TRBV9	-	TRBD1	TRBJ1-1	TGTGCCAGCAGCGTAGCGTCAGGGGGGAACACTGAAGCTTTCTTT	CASSVASGGNTEAFF
TRBV18	-	-	TRBJ1-1	TGTGCCGGCTCACCCGCAGGGCTGAACACTGAAGCTTTCTTT	CAGSPAGLNTEAFF
TRBV13	-	TRBD1	TRBJ1-1	TGTGCCAGCAGCTCTGGTAGGGGGCTGAACACTGAAGCTTTCTTT	CASSSGRGLNTEAFF
TRBV28	-	-	TRBJ1-1	TGTGCCAGCAGTTCCCCACGAGGCATCTCAGTAGGGAACACTGAAGCTTTCTTT	CASSSPRGISVGNTEAFF
TRBV27	-	-	TRBJ1-1	TGTGCCAGTCATACACAGGGGAACACTGAAGCTTTCTTT	CASHTQGNTEAFF
TRBV5-4	-	-	TRBJ2-2	TGTGCCAGCAGCTTGAGAGGAACAGGGTTCACCGGGGAGCTGTTTTTT	CASSLRGTGFTGELFF
TRBV28	-	-	TRBJ1-5	TGTGCCAGCAGTTTAAAGGGGAGCAATCAGCCCCAGCATTTT	CASSLKGSNQPQHF
TRBV7-8	-	TRBD2	TRBJ2-3	TGTGCCAGCAGCATACGACTAGCGGAGACGCCTAGCACAGATACGCAGTATTTT	CASSIRLAETPSTDTQYF
TRBV7-9	-	TRBD1	TRBJ2-1	TGTGCCAGCAGCCGAGGACAGGGGAGGGACAATGAGCAGTTCTTC	CASSRGQGRDNEQFF
TRBV7-9	-	TRBD1	TRBJ1-3	TGTGCCAGCAGCTTAGTTGGACAGGGGAATGGAAACACCATATATTTT	CASSLVGQGNGNTIYF
TRBV2	once	TRBD1	TRBJ1-4	TGTGCCAGCCGGGGACAGGCCTTTAATGAAAAACTGTTTTTT	CASRGQAFNEKLFF
TRBV18	-	TRBD2	TRBJ2-7	TGTGCCAGCTCACCTACGCCGGGGGAGGGCCGCGAGCAGTACTTC	CASSPTPGEGREQYF
TRBV5-1	-	-	TRBJ2-5	TGCGCCAGCAGCCGGACAGACCAAGAGACCCAGTACTTC	CASSRTDQETQYF
TRBV4-3	few	TRBD2	TRBJ2-7	TGCGCCAGCAGCCAAAGCGCGACTAGCGGGCTGGGGGAGCAGTACTTC	CASSQSATSGLGEQYF
TRBV9	-	-	TRBJ2-6	TGTGCCAGCAGCGTAGGTCGGGAGGCCAACGTCCTGACTTTC	CASSVGREANVLTF
TRBV2	-	TRBD1	TRBJ1-4	TGTGCCAGCAAAGGACAGGCAACTAATGAAAAACTGTTTTTT	CASKGQATNEKLFF
TRBV4-3	few	-	TRBJ1-1	TGCGCCAGCAGCCAAGCCTACTCAGGGAACACTGAAGCTTTCTTT	CASSQAYSGNTEAFF
TRBV7-3	-	-	TRBJ2-1	TGTGCCAGCAGCCCAACTCGGGAAAGCTCCTACAATGAGCAGTTCTTC	CASSPTRESSYNEQFF
TRBV19	-	-	TRBJ2-7	TGTGCCAGTAGTCCTATCTCGGGGAACTCCTACGAGCAGTACTTC	CASSPISGNSYEQYF
TRBV7-6	-	-	TRBJ1-5	TGTGCCAGCAGCTCGGGGTACAATCAGCCCCAGCATTTT	CASSSGYNQPQHF
TRBV7-9	-	TRBD2	TRBJ2-3	TGTGCCAGCAGTTCCAACCACGGGAGGAGCACAGATACGCAGTATTTT	CASSSNHGRSTDTQYF
TRBV10-3	-	TRBD1	TRBJ2-2	TGTGCCATCAGTGGGACAGGGGATACCGGGGAGCTGTTTTTT	CAISGTGDTGELFF
TRBV5-6	-	-	TRBJ1-6	TGTGCCAGCTCCCAATTGGTGCGTAATTCACCCCTCCACTTT	CASSQLVRNSPLHF
TRBV28	-	TRBD2	TRBJ2-7	TGTGCCAGCAGTCCTGGGACTAGCGGGGGAGGCGAGCAGTACTTC	CASSPGTSGGGEQYF
TRBV9	-	-	TRBJ2-3	TGTGCCAGCAGCGGACAGGCTAGCACAGATACGCAGTATTTT	CASSGQASTDTQYF
TRBV5-6	few	-	TRBJ2-1	TGTGCCAGCAGGGGGCGTTGGGATGAGCAGTTCTTC	CASRGRWDEQFF
TRBV5-1	-	-	TRBJ2-1	TGCGCCAGCAGCTTGGCCGAAGCGAATGAGCAGTTCTTC	CASSLAEANEQFF
TRBV18	-	TRBD1	TRBJ1-2	TGTGCCAGCTCACCAAACAGGGGCAACGGGTATGGCTACACCTTC	CASSPNRGNGYGYTF